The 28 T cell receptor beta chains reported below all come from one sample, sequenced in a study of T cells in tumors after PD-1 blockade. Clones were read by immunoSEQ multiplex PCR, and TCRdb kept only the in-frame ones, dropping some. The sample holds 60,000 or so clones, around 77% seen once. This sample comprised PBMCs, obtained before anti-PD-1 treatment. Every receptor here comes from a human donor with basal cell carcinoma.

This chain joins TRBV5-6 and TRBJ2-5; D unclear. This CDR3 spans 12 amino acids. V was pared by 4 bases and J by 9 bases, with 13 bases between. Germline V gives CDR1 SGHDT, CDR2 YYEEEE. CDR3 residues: CASSPSGPAQYF. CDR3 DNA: TGTGCCAGCAGCCCCTCCGGGCCAGCCCAGTACTTC.

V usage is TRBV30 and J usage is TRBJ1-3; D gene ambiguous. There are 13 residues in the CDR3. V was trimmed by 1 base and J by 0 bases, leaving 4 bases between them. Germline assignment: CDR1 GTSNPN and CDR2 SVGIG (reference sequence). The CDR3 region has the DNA TGTGCCTGGAGTGCCCTCTCTGGAAACACCATATATTTT. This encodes CAWSALSGNTIYF.

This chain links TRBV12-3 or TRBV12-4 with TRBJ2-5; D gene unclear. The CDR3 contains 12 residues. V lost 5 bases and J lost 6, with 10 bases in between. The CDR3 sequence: CASSRTGKTQYF. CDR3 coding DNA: TGTGCCAGCAGTCGGACGGGCAAGACCCAGTACTTC.

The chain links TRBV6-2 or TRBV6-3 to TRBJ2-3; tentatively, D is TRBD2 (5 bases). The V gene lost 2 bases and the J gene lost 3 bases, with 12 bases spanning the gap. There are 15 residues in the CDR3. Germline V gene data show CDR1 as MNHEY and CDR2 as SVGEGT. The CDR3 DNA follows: TGTGCCAGCAGTTACACCCGGACTGGGACAGATACGCAGTATTTT. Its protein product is CASSYTRTGTDTQYF.

CDR3 region: CASSLGRAASNEQFF. CDR3 bases: TGTGCCAGCAGCCTTGGACGGGCCGCGTCTAATGAGCAGTTCTTC. The genes are TRBV7-3 and TRBJ2-1; D remains ambiguous. The CDR3 spans 15 residues. Germline CDR1 reads SGHTA; CDR2 reads FQGTGA. Trimming removed 5 bases at V and 7 bases at J, with 18 bases between.

In nucleotides, the CDR3 is TGTGCCAGCAGCCCCCGGGGAGCCTACGAGCAGTACTTC. Translated, it gives CASSPRGAYEQYF. The gene calls are TRBV7-2 and TRBJ2-7; a possible D gene is TRBD2 (5 bases). The CDR3 runs to 13 residues. Deletions cut 5 bases from V and 2 bases from J, with 10 bases between. Germline CDR1 and CDR2: SGHTA and FQGNSA.

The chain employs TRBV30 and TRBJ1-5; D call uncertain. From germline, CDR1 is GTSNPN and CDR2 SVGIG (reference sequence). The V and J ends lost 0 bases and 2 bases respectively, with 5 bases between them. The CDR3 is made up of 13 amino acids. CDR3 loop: CAWSVTRNQPQHF. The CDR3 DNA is TGTGCCTGGAGTGTGACTCGCAATCAGCCCCAGCATTTT. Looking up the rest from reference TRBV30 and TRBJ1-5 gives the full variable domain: SQTIHQWPATLVQPVGSPLSLECTVEGTSNPNLYWYRQAAGRGLQLLFYSVGIGQISSEVPQNLSASRPQDRQFILSSKKLLLSDSGFYLCAWSVTRNQPQHFGDGTRLSIL.

CDR3 protein: CASRPQGNRETQYF. As DNA, the CDR3 is TGTGCCAGCAGACCACAGGGAAATAGAGAGACCCAGTACTTC. The rearrangement joins TRBV6-5 to TRBJ2-5, with D maybe TRBD1 (6 bases). V lost 6 bases and J lost 4, with 15 bases in between. Germline lookup yields CDR1 MNHEY and CDR2 SVGAGI. The length of the CDR3 is 14 residues.

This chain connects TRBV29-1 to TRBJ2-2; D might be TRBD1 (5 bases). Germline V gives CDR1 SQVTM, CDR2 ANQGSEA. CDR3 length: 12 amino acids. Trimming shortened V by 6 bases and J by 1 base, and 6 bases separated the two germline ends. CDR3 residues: CSVDKNTGELFF. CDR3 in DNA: TGCAGCGTGGACAAGAACACCGGGGAGCTGTTTTTT.

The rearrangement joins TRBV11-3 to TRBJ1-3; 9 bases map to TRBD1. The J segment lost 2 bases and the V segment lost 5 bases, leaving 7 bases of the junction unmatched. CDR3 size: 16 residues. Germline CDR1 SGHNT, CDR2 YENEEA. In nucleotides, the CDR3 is TGTGCCAGCAGCGGGGACAGGGTCGCCGCTGGAAACACCATATATTTT. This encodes CASSGDRVAAGNTIYF.

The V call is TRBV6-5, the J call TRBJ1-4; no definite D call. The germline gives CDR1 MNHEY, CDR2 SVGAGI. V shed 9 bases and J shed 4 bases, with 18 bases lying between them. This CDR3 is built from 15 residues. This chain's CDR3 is CASTRTSGHNEKLFF. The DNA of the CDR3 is TGTGCCAGTACCCGAACTTCGGGTCATAATGAAAAACTGTTTTTT.

The CDR3 DNA reads TGTGCCAGCATTGGCCACAATTCACCCCTCCACTTT. Residues: CASIGHNSPLHF. The rearrangement uses TRBV6-5 and TRBJ1-6; D gene unclear. This CDR3 contains 12 residues. The V gene lost 7 bases and the J gene lost 7 bases, with 8 bases spanning the gap. CDR1 and CDR2 (germline): MNHEY, SVGAGI.

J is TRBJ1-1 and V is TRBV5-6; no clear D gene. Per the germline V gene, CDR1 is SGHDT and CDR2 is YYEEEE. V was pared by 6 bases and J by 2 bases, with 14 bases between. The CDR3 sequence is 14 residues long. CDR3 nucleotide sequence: TGTGCCAGCACAGGAGTTCGCCGAAACACTGAAGCTTTCTTT. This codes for CASTGVRRNTEAFF. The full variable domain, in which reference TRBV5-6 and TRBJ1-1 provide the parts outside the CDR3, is DAGVTQSPTHLIKTRGQQVTLRCSPKSGHDTVSWYQQALGQGPQFIFQYYEEEERQRGNFPDRFSGHQFPNYSSELNVNALLLGDSALYLCASTGVRRNTEAFFGQGTRLTVV.

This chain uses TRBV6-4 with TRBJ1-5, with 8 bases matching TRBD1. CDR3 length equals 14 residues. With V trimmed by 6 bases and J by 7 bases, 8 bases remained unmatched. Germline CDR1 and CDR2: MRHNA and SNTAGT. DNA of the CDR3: TGTGCCAGCAGGACCCGGACAGGGTGCCAGCCCCAGCATTTT. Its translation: CASRTRTGCQPQHF.

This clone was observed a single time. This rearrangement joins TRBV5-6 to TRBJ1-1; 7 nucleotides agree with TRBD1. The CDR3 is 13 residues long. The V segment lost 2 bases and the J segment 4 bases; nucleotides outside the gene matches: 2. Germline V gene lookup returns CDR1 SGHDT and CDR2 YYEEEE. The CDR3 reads CASSLDRVTEAFF. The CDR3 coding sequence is TGTGCCAGCAGCTTAGACAGGGTCACTGAAGCTTTCTTT.

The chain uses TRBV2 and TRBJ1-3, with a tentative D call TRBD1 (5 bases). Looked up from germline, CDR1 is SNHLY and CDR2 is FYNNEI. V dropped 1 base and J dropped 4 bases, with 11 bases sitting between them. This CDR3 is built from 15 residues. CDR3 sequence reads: CASSEEQASGNTIYF. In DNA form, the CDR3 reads TGTGCCAGCAGTGAAGAACAGGCAAGCGGAAACACCATATATTTT.

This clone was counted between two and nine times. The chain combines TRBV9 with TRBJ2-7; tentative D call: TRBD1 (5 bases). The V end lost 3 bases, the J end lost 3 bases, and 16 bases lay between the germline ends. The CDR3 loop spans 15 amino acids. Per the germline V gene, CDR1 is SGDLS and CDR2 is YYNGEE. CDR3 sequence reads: CASSAIDSPVYEQYF. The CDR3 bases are TGTGCCAGCAGCGCAATAGACAGCCCAGTCTACGAGCAGTACTTC. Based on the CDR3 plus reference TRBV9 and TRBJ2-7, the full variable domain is DSGVTQTPKHLITATGQRVTLRCSPRSGDLSVYWYQQSLDQGLQFLIQYYNGEERAKGNILERFSAQQFPDLHSELNLSSLELGDSALYFCASSAIDSPVYEQYFGPGTRLTVT.

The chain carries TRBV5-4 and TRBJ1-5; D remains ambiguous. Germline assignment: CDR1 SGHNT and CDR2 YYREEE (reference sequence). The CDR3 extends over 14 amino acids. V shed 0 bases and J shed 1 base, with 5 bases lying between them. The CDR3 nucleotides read TGTGCCAGCAGCTTGGGCGGGAGCAATCAGCCCCAGCATTTT. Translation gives CASSLGGSNQPQHF. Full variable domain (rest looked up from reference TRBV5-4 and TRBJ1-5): ETGVTQSPTHLIKTRGQQVTLRCSSQSGHNTVSWYQQALGQGPQFIFQYYREEENGRGNFPPRFSGLQFPNYSSELNVNALELDDSALYLCASSLGGSNQPQHFGDGTRLSIL.

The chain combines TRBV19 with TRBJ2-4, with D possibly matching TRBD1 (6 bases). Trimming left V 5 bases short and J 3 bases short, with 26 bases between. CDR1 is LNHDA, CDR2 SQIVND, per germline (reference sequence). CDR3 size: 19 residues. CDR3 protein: CASSPSHWDNRVSKNIQYF. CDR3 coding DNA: TGTGCCAGTAGTCCATCCCACTGGGACAACAGGGTTAGCAAAAACATTCAGTACTTC.

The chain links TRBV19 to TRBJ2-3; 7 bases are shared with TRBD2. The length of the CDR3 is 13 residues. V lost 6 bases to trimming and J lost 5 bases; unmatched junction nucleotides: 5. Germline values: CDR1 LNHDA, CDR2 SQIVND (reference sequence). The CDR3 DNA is TGTGCCAGTAGAGGGACTACAGGAGATACGCAGTATTTT. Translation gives CASRGTTGDTQYF.

The CDR3 spells CASSQDRAGYGYTF. DNA of the CDR3: TGTGCCAGCAGCCAAGACAGGGCAGGTTATGGCTACACCTTC. The genes are TRBV3-1 (or the pseudogene TRBV3-2) and TRBJ1-2; D is perhaps TRBD1 (5 bases). This CDR3 is built from 14 residues. V gave up 0 bases and J gave up 5 bases, with 10 bases separating them. Germline loops: CDR1 LGHDT, CDR2 YNNKEL (reference sequence).

CDR3 nucleotide sequence: TGTGCCAGCAGCCTCCAGGGGGGTCAAAAACTCGGTGAGCAGTTCTTC. Translating gives CASSLQGGQKLGEQFF. The rearrangement joins TRBV9 to TRBJ2-1; D might be TRBD1 (7 bases). The germline gives CDR1 SGDLS, CDR2 YYNGEE. The length of the CDR3 is 16 residues. Between the trimmed V and J ends, which lost 4 bases and 9 bases, there was a span of 23 bases.

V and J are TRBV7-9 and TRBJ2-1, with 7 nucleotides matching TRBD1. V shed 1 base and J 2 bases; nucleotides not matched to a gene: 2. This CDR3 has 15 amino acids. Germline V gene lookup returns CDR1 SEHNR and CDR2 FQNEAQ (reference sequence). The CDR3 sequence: CASSLGDSTYNEQFF. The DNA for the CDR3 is TGTGCCAGCAGCTTAGGGGACAGCACCTACAATGAGCAGTTCTTC.

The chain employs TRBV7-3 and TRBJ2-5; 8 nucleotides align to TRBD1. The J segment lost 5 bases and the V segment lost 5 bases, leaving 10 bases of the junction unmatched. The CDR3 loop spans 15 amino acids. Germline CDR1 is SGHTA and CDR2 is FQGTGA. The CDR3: CASSPRQGMGETQYF. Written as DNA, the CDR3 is TGTGCCAGCAGCCCTCGACAGGGGATGGGTGAGACCCAGTACTTC.

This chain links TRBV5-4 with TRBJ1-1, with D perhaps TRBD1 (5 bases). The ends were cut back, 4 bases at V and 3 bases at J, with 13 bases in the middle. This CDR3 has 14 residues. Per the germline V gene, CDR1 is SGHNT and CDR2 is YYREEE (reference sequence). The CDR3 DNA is TGTGCCAGCAGCCCGCTCGAGGGGCACACTGAAGCTTTCTTT. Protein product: CASSPLEGHTEAFF.

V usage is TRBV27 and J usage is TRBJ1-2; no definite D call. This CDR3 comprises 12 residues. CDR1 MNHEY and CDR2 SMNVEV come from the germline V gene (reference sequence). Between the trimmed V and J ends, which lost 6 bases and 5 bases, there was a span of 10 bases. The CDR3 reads CASRTTSYGYTF. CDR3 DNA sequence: TGTGCCAGCAGGACAACAAGTTATGGCTACACCTTC.

The CDR3 loop is CASSSTGRAGNTIYF. Written as DNA, the CDR3 is TGCGCCAGCAGCTCGACTGGCAGGGCTGGAAACACCATATATTTT. The rearrangement joins TRBV5-1 to TRBJ1-3; D perhaps matches TRBD1 (5 bases). V was clipped by 3 bases and J by 2 bases, with 12 bases between them. The CDR3 is 15 residues long. CDR1 is SGHRS and CDR2 is YFSETQ in the germline V gene.

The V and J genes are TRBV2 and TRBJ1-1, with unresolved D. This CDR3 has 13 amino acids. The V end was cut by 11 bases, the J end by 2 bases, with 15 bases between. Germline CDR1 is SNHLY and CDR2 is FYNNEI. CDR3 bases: TGTGCCTCCCTGGAAGGGATAAACACTGAAGCTTTCTTT. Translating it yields CASLEGINTEAFF.